This entry concerns a single T cell receptor beta chain. There is no known antigen for this receptor. No much larger clone exists at a distance of one base, and base qualities are not known. The library was obtained by the immunoSEQ multiplex PCR assay. This is the immuneACCESS table as TCRdb keeps it, with only in-frame sequences that have V and J called. A part of the clones is gone; compared with another copy, unresolved V genes explain less than half, and the rest is unexplained. In all, the sample holds around 230,000 clones, and roughly 94% of those were seen once. The ten largest clonotypes hold roughly 1.6% of the sample. This specimen belongs to a study of control samples from healthy donors and cancer patients (dated by TCRdb to 2020 to 2022). The CDR3 contains 15 residues, cysteine and phenylalanine counted. Just the 45-base CDR3 DNA is kept, in frame starting at base 1. V is cut by 4 bases and J by 6 bases, and the space between the germline ends is 17 bases. Per the germline V gene, SGHTS is the CDR1 and YDEGEE is the CDR2.

Recombination joined TRBV5-8 with TRBJ1-5; the D gene cannot be resolved reliably. Specimen: blood. This clonotype was sampled from a middle-aged man in good health. DNA sequence: TGTGCCAGCAGCCCTGGTGCGGGAAGTGGTCAGCCCCAGCATTTT. This sequence encodes CASSPGAGSGQPQHF.